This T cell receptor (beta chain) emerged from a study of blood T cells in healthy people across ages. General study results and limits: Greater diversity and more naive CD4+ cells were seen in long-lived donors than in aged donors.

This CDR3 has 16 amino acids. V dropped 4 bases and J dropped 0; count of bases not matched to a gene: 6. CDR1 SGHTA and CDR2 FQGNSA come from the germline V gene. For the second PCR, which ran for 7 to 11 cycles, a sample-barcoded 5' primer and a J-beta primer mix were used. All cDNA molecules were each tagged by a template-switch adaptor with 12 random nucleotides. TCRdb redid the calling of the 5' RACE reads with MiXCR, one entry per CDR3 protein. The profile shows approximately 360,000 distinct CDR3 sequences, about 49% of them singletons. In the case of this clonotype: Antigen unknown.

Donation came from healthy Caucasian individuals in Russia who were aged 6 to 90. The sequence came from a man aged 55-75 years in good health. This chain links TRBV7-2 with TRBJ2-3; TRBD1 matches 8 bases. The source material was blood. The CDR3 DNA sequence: TGTGCCAGCAGCTCCCGGGACAGGACCAGCACAGATACGCAGTATTTT. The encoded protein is CASSSRDRTSTDTQYF.